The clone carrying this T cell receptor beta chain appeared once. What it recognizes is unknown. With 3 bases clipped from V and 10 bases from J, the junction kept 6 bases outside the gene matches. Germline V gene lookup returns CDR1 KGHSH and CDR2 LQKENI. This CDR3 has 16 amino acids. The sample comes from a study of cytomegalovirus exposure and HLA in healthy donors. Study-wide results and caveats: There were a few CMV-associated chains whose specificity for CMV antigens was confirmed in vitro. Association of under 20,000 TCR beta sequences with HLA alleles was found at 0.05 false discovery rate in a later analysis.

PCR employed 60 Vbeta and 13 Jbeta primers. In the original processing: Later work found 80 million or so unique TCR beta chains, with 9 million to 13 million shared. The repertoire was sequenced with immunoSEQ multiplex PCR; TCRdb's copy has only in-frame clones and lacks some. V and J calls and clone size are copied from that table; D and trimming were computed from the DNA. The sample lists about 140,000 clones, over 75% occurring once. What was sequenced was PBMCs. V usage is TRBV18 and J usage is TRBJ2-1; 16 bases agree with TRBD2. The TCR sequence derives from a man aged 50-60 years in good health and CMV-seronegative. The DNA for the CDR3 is TGTGCCAGCTCACCGCTAGGGACTAGCGGGGGGGCCGAGCAGTTCTTC. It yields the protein CASSPLGTSGGAEQFF.